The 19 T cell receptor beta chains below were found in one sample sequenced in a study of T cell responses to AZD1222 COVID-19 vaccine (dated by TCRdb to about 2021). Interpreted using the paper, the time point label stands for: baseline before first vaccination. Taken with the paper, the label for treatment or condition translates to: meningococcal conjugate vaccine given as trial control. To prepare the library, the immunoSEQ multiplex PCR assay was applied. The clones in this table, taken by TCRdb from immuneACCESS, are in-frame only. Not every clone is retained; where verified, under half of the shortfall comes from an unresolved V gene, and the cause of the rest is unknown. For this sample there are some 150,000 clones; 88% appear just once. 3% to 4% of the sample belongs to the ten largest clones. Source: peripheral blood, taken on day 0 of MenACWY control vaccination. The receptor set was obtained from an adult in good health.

CDR3 protein: CATGTGDGNTEAFF. Here the CDR3 DNA reads TGCGCCACCGGGACAGGGGATGGAAACACTGAAGCTTTCTTT. The chain employs TRBV5-1 and TRBJ1-1; 10 bases are a match to TRBD1. With V trimmed by 9 bases and J by 2 bases, 7 bases remained unmatched. CDR1 and CDR2 (germline): SGHRS, YFSETQ. The CDR3 has 14 residues.

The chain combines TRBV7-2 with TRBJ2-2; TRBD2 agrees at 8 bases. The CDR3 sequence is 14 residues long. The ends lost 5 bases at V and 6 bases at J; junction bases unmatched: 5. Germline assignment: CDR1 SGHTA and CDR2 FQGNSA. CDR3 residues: CASSPGLASGELFF. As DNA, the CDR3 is TGTGCCAGCAGCCCCGGACTAGCTTCCGGGGAGCTGTTTTTT.

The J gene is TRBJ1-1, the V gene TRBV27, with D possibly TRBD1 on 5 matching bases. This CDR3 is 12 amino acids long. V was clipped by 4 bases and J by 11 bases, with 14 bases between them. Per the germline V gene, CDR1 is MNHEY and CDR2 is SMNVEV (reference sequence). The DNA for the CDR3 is TGTGCCAGCAGTTCAAGGGGAGGTGAGGCTTTCTTT. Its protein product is CASSSRGGEAFF.

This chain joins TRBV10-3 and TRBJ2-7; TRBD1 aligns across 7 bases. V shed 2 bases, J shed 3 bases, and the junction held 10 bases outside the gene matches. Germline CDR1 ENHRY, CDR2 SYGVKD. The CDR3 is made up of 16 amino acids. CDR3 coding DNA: TGTGCCATCAGTGAGAAGAGGGACAGCTCTTTCTACGAGCAGTACTTC. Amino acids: CAISEKRDSSFYEQYF.

Here the CDR3 DNA reads TGTGCCAGCAGCCAGAGGACCGTGAGCTCCTATAATTCACCCCTCCACTTT. Residues: CASSQRTVSSYNSPLHF. The V gene is TRBV3-1 (or the pseudogene TRBV3-2), the J gene TRBJ1-6; no reliable D call. The germline gives CDR1 LGHDT, CDR2 YNNKEL (reference sequence). The CDR3 totals 17 residues. Trimming stripped 3 bases from V and 0 bases from J, with 12 bases between.

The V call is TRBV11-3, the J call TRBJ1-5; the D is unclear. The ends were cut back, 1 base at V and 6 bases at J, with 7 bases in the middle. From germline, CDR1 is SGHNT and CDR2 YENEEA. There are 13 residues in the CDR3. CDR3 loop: CASSLGGIQPQHF. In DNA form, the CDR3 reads TGTGCCAGCAGCTTAGGAGGGATTCAGCCCCAGCATTTT.

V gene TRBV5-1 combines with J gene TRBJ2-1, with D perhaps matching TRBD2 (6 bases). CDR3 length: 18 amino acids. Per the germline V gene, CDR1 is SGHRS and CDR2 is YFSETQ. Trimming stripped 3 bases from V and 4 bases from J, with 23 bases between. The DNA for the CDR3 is TGCGCCAGCAGCTACCCCAGTGGGGGGAAAACCCATTACAATGAGCAGTTCTTC. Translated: CASSYPSGGKTHYNEQFF.

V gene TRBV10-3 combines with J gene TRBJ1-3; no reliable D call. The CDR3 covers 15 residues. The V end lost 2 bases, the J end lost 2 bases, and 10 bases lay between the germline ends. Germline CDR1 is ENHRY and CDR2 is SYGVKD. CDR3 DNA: TGTGCCATCAGTGAGCACCCTGGCCCTGGAAACACCATATATTTT. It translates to CAISEHPGPGNTIYF.

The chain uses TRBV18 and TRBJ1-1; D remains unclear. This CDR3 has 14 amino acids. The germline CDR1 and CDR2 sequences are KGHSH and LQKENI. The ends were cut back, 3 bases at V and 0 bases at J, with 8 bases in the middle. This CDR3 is CASSPLGVNTEAFF. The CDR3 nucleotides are TGTGCCAGCTCACCTCTTGGGGTGAACACTGAAGCTTTCTTT.

The chain's CDR3 is CASSFRAREGGYTF. DNA of the CDR3: TGTGCCAGCAGCTTTCGCGCCAGGGAGGGTGGCTACACCTTC. V usage is TRBV11-2 and J usage is TRBJ1-2, with a weak D call TRBD1 (5 bases). Germline values: CDR1 SGHAT, CDR2 FQNNGV. The V end was cut by 3 bases, the J end by 7 bases, with 15 bases between. This CDR3 has 14 amino acids. Combining the CDR3 with reference TRBV11-2 and TRBJ1-2 gives the whole variable domain EAGVAQSPRYKIIEKRQSVAFWCNPISGHATLYWYQQILGQGPKLLIQFQNNGVVDDSQLPKDRFSAERLKGVDSTLKIQPAKLEDSAVYLCASSFRAREGGYTFGSGTRLTVV.

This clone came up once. For the CDR3, the DNA is TGTGCCAGTACTACAGGGGGCTATGGCTACACCTTC. Amino acid sequence: CASTTGGYGYTF. The genes are TRBV19 and TRBJ1-2; 8 positions match TRBD1. The V gene's germline CDR1 is LNHDA and CDR2 SQIVND (reference sequence). The CDR3 runs to 12 residues. The ends lost 7 bases at V and 4 bases at J; junction bases unmatched: 2. Filled out from reference TRBV19 and TRBJ1-2, the complete variable domain reads DGGITQSPKYLFRKEGQNVTLSCEQNLNHDAMYWYRQDPGQGLRLIYYSQIVNDFQKGDIAEGYSVSREKKESFPLTVTSAQKNPTAFYLCASTTGGYGYTFGSGTRLTVV.

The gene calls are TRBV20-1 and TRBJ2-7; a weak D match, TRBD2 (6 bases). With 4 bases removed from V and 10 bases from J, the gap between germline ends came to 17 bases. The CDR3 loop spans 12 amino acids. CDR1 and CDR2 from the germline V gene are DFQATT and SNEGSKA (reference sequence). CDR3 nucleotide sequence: TGCAGTGCTACTGAGGGTCAGGCGGGACAGTACTTC. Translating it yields CSATEGQAGQYF.

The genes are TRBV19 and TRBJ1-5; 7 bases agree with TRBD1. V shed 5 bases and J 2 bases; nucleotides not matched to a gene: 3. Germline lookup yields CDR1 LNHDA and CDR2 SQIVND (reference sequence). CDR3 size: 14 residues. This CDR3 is CASSVQGRNQPQHF. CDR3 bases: TGTGCCAGTAGTGTACAGGGGCGCAATCAGCCCCAGCATTTT.

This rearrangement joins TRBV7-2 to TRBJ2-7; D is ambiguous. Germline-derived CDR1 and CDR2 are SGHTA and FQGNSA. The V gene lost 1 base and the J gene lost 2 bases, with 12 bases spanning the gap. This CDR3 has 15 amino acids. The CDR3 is CASSLGAGLAYEQYF. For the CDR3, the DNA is TGTGCCAGCAGCTTAGGGGCAGGCCTAGCCTACGAGCAGTACTTC. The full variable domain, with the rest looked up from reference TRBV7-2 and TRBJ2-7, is GAGVSQSPSNKVTEKGKDVELRCDPISGHTALYWYRQSLGQGLEFLIYFQGNSAPDKSGLPSDRFSAERTGGSVSTLTIQRTQQEDSAVYLCASSLGAGLAYEQYFGPGTRLTVT.

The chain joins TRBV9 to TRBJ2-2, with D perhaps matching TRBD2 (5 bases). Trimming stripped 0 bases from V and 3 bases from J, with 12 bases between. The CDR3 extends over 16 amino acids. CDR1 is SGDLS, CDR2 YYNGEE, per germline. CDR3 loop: CASSVAVGKDTGELFF. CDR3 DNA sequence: TGTGCCAGCAGCGTAGCGGTCGGGAAAGACACCGGGGAGCTGTTTTTT.

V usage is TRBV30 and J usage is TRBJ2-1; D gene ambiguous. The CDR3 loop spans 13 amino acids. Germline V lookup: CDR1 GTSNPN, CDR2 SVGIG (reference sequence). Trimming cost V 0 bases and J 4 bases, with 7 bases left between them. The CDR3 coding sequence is TGTGCCTGGAGTGTACTCCAGTACAATGAGCAGTTCTTC. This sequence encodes CAWSVLQYNEQFF.

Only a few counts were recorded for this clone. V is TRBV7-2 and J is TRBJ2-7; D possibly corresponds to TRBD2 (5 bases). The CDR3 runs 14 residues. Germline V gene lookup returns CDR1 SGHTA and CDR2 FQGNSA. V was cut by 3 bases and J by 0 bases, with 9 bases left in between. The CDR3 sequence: CASSFSVLSYEQYF. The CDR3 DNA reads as TGTGCCAGCAGCTTTAGCGTCCTCTCCTACGAGCAGTACTTC.

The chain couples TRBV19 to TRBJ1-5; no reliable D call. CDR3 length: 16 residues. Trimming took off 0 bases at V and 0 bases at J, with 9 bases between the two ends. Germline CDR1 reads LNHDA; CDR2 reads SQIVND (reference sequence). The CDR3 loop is CASSIEGRYSNQPQHF. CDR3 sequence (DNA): TGTGCCAGTAGTATAGAGGGTCGCTATAGCAATCAGCCCCAGCATTTT.

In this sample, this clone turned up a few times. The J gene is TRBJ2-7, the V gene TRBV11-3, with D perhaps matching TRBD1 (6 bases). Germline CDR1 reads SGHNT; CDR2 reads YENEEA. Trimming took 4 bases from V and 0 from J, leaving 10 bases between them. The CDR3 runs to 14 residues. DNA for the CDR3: TGTGCCAGCAGCTCACAGACAGGCTCCTACGAGCAGTACTTC. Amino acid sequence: CASSSQTGSYEQYF. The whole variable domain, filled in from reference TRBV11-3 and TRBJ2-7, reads EAGVVQSPRYKIIEKKQPVAFWCNPISGHNTLYWYLQNLGQGPELLIRYENEEAVDDSQLPKDRFSAERLKGVDSTLKIQPAELGDSAVYLCASSSQTGSYEQYFGPGTRLTVT.